This TCR beta chain is drawn from a study of beta chain features in type 1 diabetes. This clone was observed a handful of times. The antigen is unknown. TCRB transcripts that were expressed got sequenced, as all of the isolated RNA had been reverse transcribed. Clones were sequenced by immunoSEQ multiplex PCR, and TCRdb holds only the in-frame ones, with some missing. The sample has nearly 250,000 clones, roughly two thirds seen once. Trimming removed 0 bases at V and 4 bases at J, with 9 bases between. The germline gives CDR1 SQVTM, CDR2 ANQGSEA. The CDR3 runs to 13 residues. Via the markers CD45RO/CCR7/CD25/CD127/CD95/CD27, stem cell-like memory, regulatory, central memory and naive CD4+ cells were sorted. Findings and limits, study-wide: Patients' naive, central memory and regulatory TCRB repertoires appeared more alike than those of healthy donors.

Source material: naive CD4+ T cells from blood. The source of this sequence is a man aged 25-45 years in good health. J is TRBJ1-2 and V is TRBV29-1; D is unclear. The CDR3 DNA is TGCAGCGTTGAAGAATGGGGTACCTATGGCTACACCTTC. Translated, it gives CSVEEWGTYGYTF.